This entry lists 19 T cell receptor beta chains sequenced from one sample in a study of T-cell memory formation after mild COVID-19. TCRdb called the 5' RACE reads again in MiXCR, with one record for every CDR3 protein. The repertoire holds under 50,000 distinct CDR3 sequences, with 27% as singletons. Specimen: PBMCs or a T cell subset sorted from them (not recorded which). These receptors all stem from a man between 18 and 35 years old who had mild COVID-19 (a few samples of this study predate the infection). Cell type and time point are not known.

The V call is TRBV6-2 or TRBV6-3, the J call TRBJ2-2; no firm D call. This CDR3 has 16 amino acids. In germline, CDR1 is MNHEY, CDR2 SVGEGT. The V and J ends lost 7 bases and 0 bases respectively, with 15 bases between them. DNA of the CDR3: TGTGCCAGCACCGAACTGACGGAAGCGAACACCGGGGAGCTGTTTTTT. Its translation is CASTELTEANTGELFF.

The rearrangement links TRBV20-1 to TRBJ1-2, with 8 bases fitting TRBD1. This CDR3 comprises 12 residues. Germline CDR1 reads DFQATT; CDR2 reads SNEGSKA (reference sequence). Trimming at V came to 6 bases and at J to 8 bases, leaving 8 bases not matched to a gene. Written as DNA, the CDR3 is TGCAGTGCATGGACAGGGATCCACGGCTACACCTTC. Encoded protein: CSAWTGIHGYTF.

The rearrangement joins TRBV2 to TRBJ2-1; TRBD2 matches 10 bases. Germline loops: CDR1 SNHLY, CDR2 FYNNEI. This CDR3 is 15 amino acids long. The trim removed 6 bases at V and 5 bases at J, leaving 7 bases unmatched. The CDR3 here is CASSAGTSANNEQFF. The CDR3 DNA follows: TGTGCCAGCAGCGCAGGGACTAGCGCAAACAATGAGCAGTTCTTC. Variable domain in full (rest from reference TRBV2 and TRBJ2-1): EPEVTQTPSHQVTQMGQEVILRCVPISNHLYFYWYRQILGQKVEFLVSFYNNEISEKSEIFDDQFSVERPDGSNFTLKIRSTKLEDSAMYFCASSAGTSANNEQFFGPGTRLTVL.

This chain connects TRBV2 to TRBJ2-1; TRBD2 aligns across 9 bases. There are 15 residues in the CDR3. Trimming took 6 bases from V and 8 from J; bases not matched to a gene: 11. The germline CDR1 and CDR2 sequences are SNHLY and FYNNEI. The CDR3 region is CASRAGLAWGDEQFF. The DNA of the CDR3 is TGTGCCAGCAGAGCGGGACTAGCATGGGGCGATGAGCAGTTCTTC.

This chain uses TRBV10-2 with TRBJ1-4; D is ambiguous. The V and J ends lost 6 bases and 8 bases respectively, with 13 bases between them. Germline V gene lookup returns CDR1 WSHSY and CDR2 SAAADI. This CDR3 has 13 amino acids. The CDR3 sequence: CASSPAGGEKLFF. The CDR3 bases are TGCGCCAGCAGCCCCGCGGGTGGGGAAAAACTGTTTTTT.

The chain links TRBV6-5 to TRBJ2-3; the match to TRBD1 covers 9 bases. Germline CDR1 MNHEY, CDR2 SVGAGI. The V gene end was trimmed by 7 bases and the J gene end by 1 base; junction bases not matched to a gene: 3. This CDR3 is 14 amino acids long. The CDR3 reads CASTWTGGTDTQYF. For the CDR3, the DNA is TGTGCCAGCACTTGGACAGGGGGCACAGATACGCAGTATTTT.

In its sample, this clonotype was seen a few times. This sequence joins TRBV27 and TRBJ2-7, with TRBD1 matching over 9 bases. The CDR3 spans 14 residues. After removal of 6 bases from V and 3 bases from J, the junction contained 6 bases not matched to a gene. CDR1 is MNHEY and CDR2 is SMNVEV in the germline V gene (reference sequence). The CDR3 bases are TGTGCCAGCAGCTTCGGGACAGGGTTCTACGAGCAGTACTTC. Translating it yields CASSFGTGFYEQYF.

This clonotype was counted between two and nine times. The chain links TRBV5-5 to TRBJ2-7; 9 positions agree with TRBD1. The length of the CDR3 is 15 residues. J lost 5 bases, V lost 0 bases, and 6 bases had no gene match. Germline CDR1 SGHKS, CDR2 YYEKEE (reference sequence). The CDR3 region has the DNA TGTGCCAGCAGCTTGGTGGGGACAGGGTTCGACGAGCAGTACTTC. Translated, it gives CASSLVGTGFDEQYF.

The rearrangement uses TRBV5-4 and TRBJ2-5, with D unresolved. CDR3 length equals 13 residues. Trimming took off 7 bases at V and 5 bases at J, with 15 bases between the two ends. CDR1 is SGHNT, CDR2 YYREEE, per germline (reference sequence). The CDR3 sequence: CASARPPEETQYF. The CDR3 DNA reads TGTGCCAGCGCGAGGCCCCCCGAGGAGACCCAGTACTTC.

V usage is TRBV28 and J usage is TRBJ2-6, with TRBD1 as a possible D gene (6 bases). V lost 8 bases and J 5 bases, leaving 19 bases between the germline ends. From germline, CDR1 is MDHEN and CDR2 SYDVKM. The CDR3 length is 16 residues. The CDR3 DNA follows: TGTGCCAGCCGGGACACCGCTTATAATTGGGCCAACGTCCTGACTTTC. Encoded protein: CASRDTAYNWANVLTF. The entire variable domain, with the rest obtained from reference TRBV28 and TRBJ2-6, is as follows: DVKVTQSSRYLVKRTGEKVFLECVQDMDHENMFWYRQDPGLGLRLIYFSYDVKMKEKGDIPEGYSVSREKKERFSLILESASTNQTSMYLCASRDTAYNWANVLTFGAGSRLTVL.

This clonotype was observed a few times. The CDR3 here is CASSTRGSGSPQETQYF. The CDR3 DNA reads as TGTGCCAGCAGCACGAGGGGGTCGGGGTCGCCTCAAGAGACCCAGTACTTC. The V and J genes are TRBV9 and TRBJ2-5, with D perhaps matching TRBD1 (6 bases). V was pared by 4 bases and J by 2 bases, with 21 bases between. The germline gives CDR1 SGDLS, CDR2 YYNGEE. CDR3 length: 17 amino acids.

This chain links TRBV28 with TRBJ2-3; a possible D gene is TRBD2 (6 bases). This CDR3 has 18 residues. With 5 bases removed from V and 2 bases from J, the gap between germline ends came to 23 bases. Germline V CDR1 and CDR2: MDHEN, SYDVKM. CDR3 sequence (DNA): TGTGCCAGCAGTACCATAGCGCGGGGTCTGTATAACACAGATACGCAGTATTTT. It is translated as CASSTIARGLYNTDTQYF.

The chain recombines TRBV4-2 with TRBJ2-7, with D unresolved. Trimming took 6 bases from V and 4 from J, leaving 7 bases between them. Germline V gives CDR1 LGHNA, CDR2 YNFKEQ. This CDR3 contains 11 residues. CDR3 DNA: TGTGCCAGCAGTGACCAATACGAGCAGTACTTC. Its protein product is CASSDQYEQYF.

The chain employs TRBV9 and TRBJ1-5; 7 nucleotides match TRBD1. Per the germline V gene, CDR1 is SGDLS and CDR2 is YYNGEE. J lost 0 bases, V lost 3 bases, and 3 bases had no gene match. This CDR3 comprises 15 residues. The CDR3: CASSGQGFSNQPQHF. DNA of the CDR3: TGTGCCAGCAGCGGACAGGGTTTTAGCAATCAGCCCCAGCATTTT.

The chain couples TRBV19 to TRBJ1-5, with a weak D call TRBD1 (5 bases). The V gene lost 6 bases and the J gene lost 3 bases, with 15 bases spanning the gap. CDR1 LNHDA and CDR2 SQIVND come from the germline V gene (reference sequence). The CDR3 is made up of 15 amino acids. The CDR3 DNA reads as TGTGCCAGTAGCATGACCATTGGACACAATCAGCCCCAGCATTTT. It is translated as CASSMTIGHNQPQHF.

The table lists this clonotype with a few counts. The J gene is TRBJ2-1, the V gene TRBV5-6; TRBD2 matches at 10 bases. Losses at the gene ends were 0 bases for V and 4 bases for J; bases not matched to a gene: 7. The germline gives CDR1 SGHDT, CDR2 YYEEEE. The CDR3 runs to 17 residues. The CDR3 DNA is TGTGCCAGCAGCTTGGAGGAGCGGGGGGGATTTTACAATGAGCAGTTCTTC. This sequence encodes CASSLEERGGFYNEQFF.

This clonotype was counted a few times. The chain uses TRBV7-2 and TRBJ2-1; D is perhaps TRBD1 (6 bases). V lost 3 bases, J lost 2 bases, and 14 bases lay in between. Looked up from germline, CDR1 is SGHTA and CDR2 is FQGNSA. The CDR3 consists of 16 residues. CDR3: CASSFYRDLPYNEQFF. DNA of the CDR3: TGTGCCAGCAGCTTTTACAGGGATTTGCCCTACAATGAGCAGTTCTTC.

The chain is built from TRBV5-5 and TRBJ1-2, with D unresolved. Germline V gene sequence: CDR1 SGHKS, CDR2 YYEKEE (reference sequence). V dropped 3 bases and J dropped 6 bases, with 24 bases sitting between them. This CDR3 is built from 17 residues. CDR3 sequence: CASSSDGRFPILHGYTF. CDR3 coding DNA: TGTGCCAGCAGCTCCGACGGGAGGTTCCCGATCTTACATGGCTACACCTTC. The variable domain in full, completed from reference TRBV5-5 and TRBJ1-2, reads DAGVTQSPTHLIKTRGQQVTLRCSPISGHKSVSWYQQVLGQGPQFIFQYYEKEERGRGNFPDRFSARQFPNYSSELNVNALLLGDSALYLCASSSDGRFPILHGYTFGSGTRLTVV.

The rearrangement links TRBV9 to TRBJ1-2; 9 bases map to TRBD1. The V gene's germline CDR1 is SGDLS and CDR2 YYNGEE. CDR3 length equals 15 residues. With 3 bases clipped from V and 3 bases from J, the junction kept 6 bases outside the gene matches. DNA for the CDR3: TGTGCCAGCAGCGCCGGGGACAGGGTGTACTATGGCTACACCTTC. It encodes CASSAGDRVYYGYTF.